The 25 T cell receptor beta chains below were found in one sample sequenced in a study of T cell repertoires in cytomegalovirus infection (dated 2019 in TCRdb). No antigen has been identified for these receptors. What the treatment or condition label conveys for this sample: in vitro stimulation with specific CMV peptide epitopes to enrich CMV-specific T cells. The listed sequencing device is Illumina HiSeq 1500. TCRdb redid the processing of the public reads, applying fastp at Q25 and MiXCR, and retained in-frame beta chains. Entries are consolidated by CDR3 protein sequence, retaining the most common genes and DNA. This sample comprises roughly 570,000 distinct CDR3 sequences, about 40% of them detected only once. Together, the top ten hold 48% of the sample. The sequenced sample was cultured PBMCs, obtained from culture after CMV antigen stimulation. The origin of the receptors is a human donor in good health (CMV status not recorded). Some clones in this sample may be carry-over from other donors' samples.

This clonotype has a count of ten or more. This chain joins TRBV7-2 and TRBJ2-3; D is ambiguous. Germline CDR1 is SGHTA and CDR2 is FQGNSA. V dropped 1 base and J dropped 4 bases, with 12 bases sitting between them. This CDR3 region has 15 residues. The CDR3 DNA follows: TGTGCCAGCAGCTTAGTCGGACCACTGGCAGATACGCAGTATTTT. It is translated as CASSLVGPLADTQYF.

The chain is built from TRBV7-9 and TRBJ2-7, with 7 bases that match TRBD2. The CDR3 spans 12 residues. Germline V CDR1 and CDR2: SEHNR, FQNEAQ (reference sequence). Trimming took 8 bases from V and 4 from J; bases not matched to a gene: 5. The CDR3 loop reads CASGGGFYEQYF. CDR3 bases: TGTGCCAGCGGGGGGGGATTTTACGAGCAGTACTTC.

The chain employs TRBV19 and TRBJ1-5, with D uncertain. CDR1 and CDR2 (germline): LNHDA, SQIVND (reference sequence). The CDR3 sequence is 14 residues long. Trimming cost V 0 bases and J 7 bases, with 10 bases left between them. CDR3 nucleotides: TGTGCCAGTAGTATAGATCGAGCACGACAGCCCCAGCATTTT. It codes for CASSIDRARQPQHF.

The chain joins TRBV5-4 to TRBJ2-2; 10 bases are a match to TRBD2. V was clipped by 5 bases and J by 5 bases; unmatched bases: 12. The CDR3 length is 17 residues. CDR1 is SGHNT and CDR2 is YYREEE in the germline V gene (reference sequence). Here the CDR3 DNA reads TGTGCCAGCAGTTCACCTTCCCCTAGCGGGAGTACCGGGGAGCTGTTTTTT. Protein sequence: CASSSPSPSGSTGELFF.

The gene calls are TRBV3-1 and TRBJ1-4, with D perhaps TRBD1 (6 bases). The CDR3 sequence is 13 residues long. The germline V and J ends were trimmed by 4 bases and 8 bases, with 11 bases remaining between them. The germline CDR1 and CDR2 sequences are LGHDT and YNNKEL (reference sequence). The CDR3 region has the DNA TGTGCCAGCAGCCGAACGCAGGGGGAAAAACTGTTTTTT. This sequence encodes CASSRTQGEKLFF.

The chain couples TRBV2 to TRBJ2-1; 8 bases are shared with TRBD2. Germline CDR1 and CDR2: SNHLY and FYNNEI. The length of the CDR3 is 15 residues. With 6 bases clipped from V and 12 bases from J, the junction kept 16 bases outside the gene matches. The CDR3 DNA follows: TGTGCCAGCAGCGTACTAGCGGTCACCCCCAAAGGGCAGTTCTTC. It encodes CASSVLAVTPKGQFF.

CDR3 DNA: TGTGCCAGCACGGACAGGCGGGGGGCCCTCCAAGAGACCCAGTACTTC. Translated: CASTDRRGALQETQYF. V usage is TRBV28 and J usage is TRBJ2-5; D perhaps matches TRBD2 (8 bases). V was clipped by 7 bases and J by 1 base, with 19 bases between them. The length of the CDR3 is 16 residues. Per germline, CDR1 MDHEN and CDR2 SYDVKM.

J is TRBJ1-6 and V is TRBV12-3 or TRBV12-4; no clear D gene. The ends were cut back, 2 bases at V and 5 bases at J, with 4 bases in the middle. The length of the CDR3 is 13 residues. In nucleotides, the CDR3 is TGTGCCAGCAGTTTAATGAATAATTCACCCCTCCACTTT. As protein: CASSLMNNSPLHF.

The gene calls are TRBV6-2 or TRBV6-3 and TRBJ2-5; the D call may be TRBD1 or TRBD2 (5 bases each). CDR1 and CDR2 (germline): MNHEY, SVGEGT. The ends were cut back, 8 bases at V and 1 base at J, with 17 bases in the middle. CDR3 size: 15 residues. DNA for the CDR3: TGTGCCAGCTGCTGCCGGGACCGCGGCCAAGAGACCCAGTACTTC. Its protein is CASCCRDRGQETQYF.

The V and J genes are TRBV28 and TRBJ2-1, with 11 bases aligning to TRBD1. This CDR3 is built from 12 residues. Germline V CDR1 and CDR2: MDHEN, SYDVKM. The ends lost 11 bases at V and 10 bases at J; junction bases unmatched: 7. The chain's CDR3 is CAGGQGVGEQFF. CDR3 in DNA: TGTGCCGGGGGACAGGGGGTCGGGGAGCAGTTCTTC.

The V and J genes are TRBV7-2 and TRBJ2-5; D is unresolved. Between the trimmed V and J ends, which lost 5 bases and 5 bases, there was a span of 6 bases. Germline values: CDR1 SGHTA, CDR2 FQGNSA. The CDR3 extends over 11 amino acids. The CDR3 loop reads CASSVWETQYF. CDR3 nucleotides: TGTGCCAGCAGCGTCTGGGAGACCCAGTACTTC.

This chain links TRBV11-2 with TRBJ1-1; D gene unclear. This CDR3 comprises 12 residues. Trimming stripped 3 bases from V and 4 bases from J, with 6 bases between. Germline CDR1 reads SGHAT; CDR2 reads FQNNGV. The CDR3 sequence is CASSFEITEAFF. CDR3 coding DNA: TGTGCCAGCAGCTTTGAGATCACTGAAGCTTTCTTT.

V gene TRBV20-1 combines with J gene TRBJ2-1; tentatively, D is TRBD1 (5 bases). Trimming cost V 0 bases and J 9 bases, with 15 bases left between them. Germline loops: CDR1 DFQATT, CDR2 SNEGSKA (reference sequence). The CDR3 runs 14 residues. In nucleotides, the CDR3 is TGCAGTGCTAGAGATGGGGCCAGCACGGGTGAGCAGTTCTTC. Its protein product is CSARDGASTGEQFF.

CDR3 DNA sequence: TGTGCCAGCAGTCGACTCGACGCAGATACGCAGTATTTT. Translated: CASSRLDADTQYF. The chain links TRBV28 to TRBJ2-3; D gene ambiguous. Germline V CDR1 and CDR2: MDHEN, SYDVKM. Trimming removed 5 bases from V and 4 bases from J, with 10 bases in between. The CDR3 extends over 13 amino acids.

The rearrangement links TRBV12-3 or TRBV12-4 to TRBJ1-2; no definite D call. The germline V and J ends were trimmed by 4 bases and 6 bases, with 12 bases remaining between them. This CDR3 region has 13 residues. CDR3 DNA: TGTGCCAGCAGTTACGACGGGAGAGATGGCTACACCTTC. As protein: CASSYDGRDGYTF.

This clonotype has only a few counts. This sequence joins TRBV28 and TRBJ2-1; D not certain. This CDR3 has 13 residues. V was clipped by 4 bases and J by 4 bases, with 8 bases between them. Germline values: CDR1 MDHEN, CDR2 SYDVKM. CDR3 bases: TGTGCCAGCAGTTCCTTTAGATACAATGAGCAGTTCTTC. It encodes CASSSFRYNEQFF.

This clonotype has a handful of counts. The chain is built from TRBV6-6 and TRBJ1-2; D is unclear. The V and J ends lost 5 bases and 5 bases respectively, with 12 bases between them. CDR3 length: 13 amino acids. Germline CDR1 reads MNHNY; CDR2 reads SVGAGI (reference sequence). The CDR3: CASSVTTQYGYTF. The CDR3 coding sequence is TGTGCCAGCAGTGTCACTACTCAATATGGCTACACCTTC.

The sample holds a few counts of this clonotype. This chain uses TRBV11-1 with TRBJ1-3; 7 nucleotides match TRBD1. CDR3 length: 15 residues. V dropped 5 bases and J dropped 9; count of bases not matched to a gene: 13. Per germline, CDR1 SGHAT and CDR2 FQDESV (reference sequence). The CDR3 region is CASSNSGTVKSTIYF. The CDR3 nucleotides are TGTGCCAGCAGCAACTCCGGGACAGTTAAGAGCACCATATATTTT.

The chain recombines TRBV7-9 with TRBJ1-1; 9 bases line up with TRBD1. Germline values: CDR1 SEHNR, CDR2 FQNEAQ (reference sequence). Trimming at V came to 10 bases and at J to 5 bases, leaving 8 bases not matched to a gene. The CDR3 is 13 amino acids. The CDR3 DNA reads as TGTGCCACCAAAGACAGGGGGGGTACTGAAGCTTTCTTT. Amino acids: CATKDRGGTEAFF.

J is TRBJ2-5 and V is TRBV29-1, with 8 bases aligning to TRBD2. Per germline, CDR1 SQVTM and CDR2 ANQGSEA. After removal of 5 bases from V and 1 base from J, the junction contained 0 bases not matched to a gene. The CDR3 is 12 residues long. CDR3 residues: CSVREGQETQYF. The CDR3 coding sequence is TGCAGCGTTCGGGAGGGCCAAGAGACCCAGTACTTC. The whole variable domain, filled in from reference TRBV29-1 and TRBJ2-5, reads SAVISQKPSRDICQRGTSLTIQCQVDSQVTMMFWYRQQPGQSLTLIATANQGSEATYESGFVIDKFPISRPNLTFSTLTVSNMSPEDSSIYLCSVREGQETQYFGPGTRLLVL.

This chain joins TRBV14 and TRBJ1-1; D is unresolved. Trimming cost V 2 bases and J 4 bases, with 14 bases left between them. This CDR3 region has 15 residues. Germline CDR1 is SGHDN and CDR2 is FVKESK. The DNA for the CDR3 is TGTGCCAGCAGCCAACGGTCCTTTCGGGTCACTGAAGCTTTCTTT. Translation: CASSQRSFRVTEAFF.

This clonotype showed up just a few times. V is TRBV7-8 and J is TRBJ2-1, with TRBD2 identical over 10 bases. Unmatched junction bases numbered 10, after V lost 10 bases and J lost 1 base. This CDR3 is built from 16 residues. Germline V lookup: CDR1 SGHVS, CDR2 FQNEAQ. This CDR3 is CANSPSGRGSYNEQFF. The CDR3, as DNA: TGTGCCAATTCACCTAGCGGGAGAGGGTCCTACAATGAGCAGTTCTTC. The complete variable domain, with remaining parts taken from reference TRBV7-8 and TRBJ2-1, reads GAGVSQSPRYKVAKRGQDVALRCDPISGHVSLFWYQQALGQGPEFLTYFQNEAQLDKSGLPSDRFFAERPEGSVSTLKIQRTQQEDSAVYLCANSPSGRGSYNEQFFGPGTRLTVL.

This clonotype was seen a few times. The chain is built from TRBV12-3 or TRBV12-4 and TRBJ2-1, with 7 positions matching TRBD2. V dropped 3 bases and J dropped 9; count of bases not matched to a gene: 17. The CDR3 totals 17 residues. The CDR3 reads CASSLVSGAGLTGEQFF. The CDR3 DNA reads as TGTGCCAGCAGTTTGGTCTCCGGAGCGGGATTAACCGGTGAGCAGTTCTTC.

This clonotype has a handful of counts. The CDR3 sequence: CASSISVFSNTGELFF. For the CDR3, the DNA is TGTGCCAGTAGTATATCCGTTTTCAGTAACACCGGGGAGCTGTTTTTT. V is TRBV19 and J is TRBJ2-2; D is unclear. The CDR3 contains 16 residues. The V gene's germline CDR1 is LNHDA and CDR2 SQIVND (reference sequence). The V and J ends lost 2 bases and 2 bases respectively, with 12 bases between them.

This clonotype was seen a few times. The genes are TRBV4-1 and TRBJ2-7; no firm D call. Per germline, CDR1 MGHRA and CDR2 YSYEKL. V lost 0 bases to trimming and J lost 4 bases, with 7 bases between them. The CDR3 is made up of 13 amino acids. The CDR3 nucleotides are TGCGCCAGCAGCCAAGAGGTGGGATACGAGCAGTACTTC. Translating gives CASSQEVGYEQYF.